The 14 T cell receptor beta chains reported below all come from one sample, sequenced in a study of shared clonotypes between healthy human individuals. This table comes from immunoSEQ multiplex PCR, and its TCRdb copy is limited to in-frame clones, with some not included. Among 400,000 to 600,000 clones, about 75% were seen once, and the ten largest hold under 15%. What was sequenced was PBMCs. These receptors were collected from a middle-aged woman in good health. Some clones in this sample may be carry-over from other donors' samples.

A note on this clone: A far larger clone is one base from this, pointing to a likely read error. The rearrangement uses TRBV5-1 and TRBJ1-4, with 10 bases lining up with TRBD1. Germline CDR1 and CDR2: SGHRS and YFSETQ. This CDR3 comprises 15 residues. The junction had 6 bases not matched to a gene; V was cut back by 4 bases and J by 6 bases. CDR3 sequence reads: CASSSDRGRYEKLFF. In nucleotides, the CDR3 is TGCGCCAGCAGCAGTGACAGGGGGCGGTATGAAAAACTGTTTTTT. The full variable domain, rest sourced from reference TRBV5-1 and TRBJ1-4, is KAGVTQTPRYLIKTRGQQVTLSCSPISGHRSVSWYQQTPGQGLQFLFEYFSETQRNKGNFPGRFSGRQFSNSRSEMNVSTLELGDSALYLCASSSDRGRYEKLFFGSGTQLSVL.

The CDR3 DNA reads as TGTGCCAGCAGCCTAGAACGCACCGGGGAGCTGTTTTTT. Translated: CASSLERTGELFF. The V and J genes are TRBV27 and TRBJ2-2; no reliable D call. CDR3 length: 13 residues. The V end was cut by 6 bases, the J end by 4 bases, with 9 bases between. Germline V lookup: CDR1 MNHEY, CDR2 SMNVEV (reference sequence).

This chain connects TRBV9 to TRBJ2-7; D unclear. Germline V gene sequence: CDR1 SGDLS, CDR2 YYNGEE. The CDR3 covers 14 residues. V was trimmed by 0 bases and J by 2 bases, leaving 9 bases between them. The CDR3, as DNA: TGTGCCAGCAGCGTAGAGGTGGACCCCTACGAGCAGTACTTC. Protein: CASSVEVDPYEQYF.

The chain employs TRBV11-2 and TRBJ2-3; D is ambiguous. CDR3 length: 17 amino acids. Looked up from germline, CDR1 is SGHAT and CDR2 is FQNNGV. The germline V and J ends were trimmed by 6 bases and 2 bases, with 21 bases remaining between them. The CDR3 loop is CASSPTRWVESTDTQYF. CDR3 bases: TGTGCCAGCAGTCCAACCCGTTGGGTAGAATCCACAGATACGCAGTATTTT.

The DNA of the CDR3 is TGCAGCGTTACGACAGGGGCGGTTGGTTTCTTT. Translated: CSVTTGAVGFF. The chain links TRBV29-1 to TRBJ1-1; 8 nucleotides align to TRBD1. This CDR3 contains 11 residues. Germline values: CDR1 SQVTM, CDR2 ANQGSEA. The V and J ends lost 5 bases and 13 bases, in that order; junction bases with no gene match: 9.

The chain employs TRBV30 and TRBJ2-2; D may correspond to TRBD1 or TRBD2 (5 bases each). Germline values: CDR1 GTSNPN, CDR2 SVGIG (reference sequence). V was cut by 5 bases and J by 2 bases, with 18 bases left in between. The CDR3 runs 16 residues. CDR3 protein: CAWQGRGGGNTGELFF. CDR3 in DNA: TGTGCCTGGCAGGGAAGGGGTGGGGGAAACACCGGGGAGCTGTTTTTT.

The chain uses TRBV29-1 and TRBJ2-4, with D possibly being TRBD1 (5 bases). The germline V gene encodes CDR1 SQVTM and CDR2 ANQGSEA. There are 17 residues in the CDR3. Trimming removed 6 bases from V and 0 bases from J, with 21 bases in between. The CDR3 nucleotides are TGCAGCGTCCCCATAGTAAGAAGGGGCTTAGCCAAAAACATTCAGTACTTC. This encodes CSVPIVRRGLAKNIQYF.

This chain joins TRBV7-9 and TRBJ2-1; 14 nucleotides line up with TRBD2. CDR1 and CDR2 from the germline V gene are SEHNR and FQNEAQ (reference sequence). V trimming: 5 bases; J trimming: 13 bases; junction bases outside the gene matches: 13. The length of the CDR3 is 16 residues. CDR3 nucleotide sequence: TGTGCCAGCAGCAGAACCGGGACTAGCGGGAGTGGGTCCCAGTTCTTC. Translated, it gives CASSRTGTSGSGSQFF.

This rearrangement joins TRBV11-2 to TRBJ1-3; D is uncertain. With 2 bases removed from V and 0 bases from J, the gap between germline ends came to 8 bases. The CDR3 covers 15 residues. The germline V gene encodes CDR1 SGHAT and CDR2 FQNNGV. The CDR3 is CASSLTASSGNTIYF. In DNA, the CDR3 is TGTGCCAGCAGCTTAACGGCAAGCTCTGGAAACACCATATATTTT.

This chain connects TRBV4-2 to TRBJ2-3; D gene ambiguous. Trimming removed 0 bases from V and 10 bases from J, with 14 bases in between. CDR1 is LGHNA and CDR2 is YNFKEQ in the germline V gene. The CDR3 is 14 amino acids. The CDR3: CASSQDRAAYPQYF. The CDR3 region has the DNA TGTGCCAGCAGCCAAGACCGGGCGGCTTATCCGCAGTATTTT.

This clone has just a few counts. The chain links TRBV4-1 to TRBJ1-2, with 9 bases identical to TRBD1. V was pared by 4 bases and J by 8 bases, with 17 bases of the junction left unmatched. This CDR3 has 17 residues. Germline values: CDR1 MGHRA, CDR2 YSYEKL. The chain's CDR3 is CASSPKDGTGWGRGYTF. The CDR3 region has the DNA TGCGCCAGCAGCCCTAAAGACGGGACAGGGTGGGGTCGAGGCTACACCTTC.

This chain uses TRBV7-9 with TRBJ2-7, with D perhaps TRBD2 (6 bases). Germline V gene lookup returns CDR1 SEHNR and CDR2 FQNEAQ (reference sequence). This CDR3 contains 12 residues. Deletions cut 5 bases from V and 7 bases from J, with 12 bases between. The CDR3 sequence is CASSDRGGEQYF. The DNA for the CDR3 is TGTGCCAGCAGCGACCGGGGAGGAGAGCAGTACTTC.

Notes on this clone: The sample has other DNA sequences that encode this CDR3 too. The genes are TRBV7-9 and TRBJ2-7; D not resolved. The CDR3 runs to 16 residues. V was clipped by 1 base and J by 0 bases, with 13 bases between them. Germline V gives CDR1 SEHNR, CDR2 FQNEAQ (reference sequence). Here the CDR3 DNA reads TGTGCCAGCAGCTTAGTGGGTGGCAGGAGCTCCTACGAGCAGTACTTC. Its translation is CASSLVGGRSSYEQYF.

Only one count was recorded for this clone. V is TRBV5-6 and J is TRBJ2-7, with D maybe TRBD2 (6 bases). With 4 bases removed from V and 2 bases from J, the gap between germline ends came to 16 bases. CDR3 length: 15 residues. Germline V gives CDR1 SGHDT, CDR2 YYEEEE. CDR3 region: CASSLTGGNPYEQYF. For the CDR3, the DNA is TGTGCCAGCAGCCTTACCGGCGGGAACCCCTACGAGCAGTACTTC.